In this sample, the clone carrying this T cell receptor beta chain turned up a few times. The sample is drawn from a study of blood T cell repertoires in COVID-19. Turning to the study itself: There were acute and convalescent COVID-19 samples, and they came from the United States, Italy and Spain. PBMCs, B-cell-depleted T cells, or T cells were the source of the cDNA or gDNA that made up the material.

Study processing details: How many nucleated cells were present was estimated from reference gene primer amplification. The data were produced by immunoSEQ multiplex PCR, yet TCRdb's version contains in-frame clones alone and is incomplete. Clone size and V and J calls were adopted from that table, with D and trimming inferred from the DNA. The table shows around 250,000 clones, with 75% to 90% occurring only once. Per the germline V gene, CDR1 is SGHNT and CDR2 is YYREEE (reference sequence). J gave up 5 bases and V 7 bases, and 11 bases lay outside the gene matches. CDR3 length equals 16 residues. The TCR sequence derives from a man between 25 and 39 years old who had recovered from COVID-19. Sequenced input: peripheral blood. This chain connects TRBV5-4 to TRBJ2-1; TRBD1 aligns across 11 bases. The CDR3 is CASASTAGQGDNEQFF. The CDR3 coding sequence is TGTGCCAGCGCTAGCACCGCGGGACAGGGGGACAATGAGCAGTTCTTC.